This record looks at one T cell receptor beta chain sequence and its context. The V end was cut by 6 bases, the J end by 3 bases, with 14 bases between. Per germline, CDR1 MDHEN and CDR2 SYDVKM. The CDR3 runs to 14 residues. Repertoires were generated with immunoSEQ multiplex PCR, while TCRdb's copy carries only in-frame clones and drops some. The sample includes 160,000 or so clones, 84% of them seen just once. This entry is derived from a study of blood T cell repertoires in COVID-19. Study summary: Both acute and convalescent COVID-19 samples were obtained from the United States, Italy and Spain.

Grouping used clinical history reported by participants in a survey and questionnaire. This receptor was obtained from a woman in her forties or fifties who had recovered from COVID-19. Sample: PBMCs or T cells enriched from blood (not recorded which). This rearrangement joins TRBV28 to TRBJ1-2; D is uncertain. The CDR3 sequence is CASRPGSRDYGYTF. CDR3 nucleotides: TGTGCCAGCAGACCGGGGTCTAGGGACTATGGCTACACCTTC.